This T cell receptor (beta chain) is drawn from a study of monozygotic twins with inflammatory bowel disease. Study findings and constraints: Twin concordance left repertoire similarity unchanged, with limited power a possible explanation for this lack of difference. Lower TCRbeta diversity (inverse Simpson) was seen in IBD patients than in healthy co-twins.

This CDR3 is built from 15 residues. TCRdb reprocessed the 5' RACE reads, keeping one entry per CDR3 protein, no DNA. The specimen's table records under 350,000 distinct CDR3 sequences. As regards this clonotype: The antigen is not known.

Blood was drawn at approximately 2.3 ml per donor. The TCR was taken from a human donor with ulcerative colitis or Crohn's disease, or a healthy co-twin of an affected twin (not recorded which). Sequenced: blood. The rearrangement links TRBV5-3 to TRBJ2-5. TRBV5-3 is reported as an ORF; its role is uncertain. CDR3 protein: CARSLDFRSEETQYF.